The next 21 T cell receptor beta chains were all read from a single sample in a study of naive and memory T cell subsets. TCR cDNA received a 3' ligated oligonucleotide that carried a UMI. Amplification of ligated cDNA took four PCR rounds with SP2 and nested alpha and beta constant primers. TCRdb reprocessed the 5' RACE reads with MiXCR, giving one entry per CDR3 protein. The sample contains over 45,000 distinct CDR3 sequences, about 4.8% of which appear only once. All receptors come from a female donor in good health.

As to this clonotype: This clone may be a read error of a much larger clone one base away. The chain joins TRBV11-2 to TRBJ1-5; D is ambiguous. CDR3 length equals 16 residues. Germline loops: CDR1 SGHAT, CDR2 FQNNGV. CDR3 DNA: TGTACCAGCAGCTTAGTGGCTAGTGATAGCAATCAGCCCCAGCATTTT. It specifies CTSSLVASDSNQPQHF.

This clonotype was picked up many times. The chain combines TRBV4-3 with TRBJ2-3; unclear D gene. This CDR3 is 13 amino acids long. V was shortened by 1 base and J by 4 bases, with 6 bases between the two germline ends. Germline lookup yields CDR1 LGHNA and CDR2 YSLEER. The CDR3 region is CASSQAIADTQYF. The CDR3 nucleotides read TGCGCCAGCAGCCAAGCTATCGCAGATACGCAGTATTTT.

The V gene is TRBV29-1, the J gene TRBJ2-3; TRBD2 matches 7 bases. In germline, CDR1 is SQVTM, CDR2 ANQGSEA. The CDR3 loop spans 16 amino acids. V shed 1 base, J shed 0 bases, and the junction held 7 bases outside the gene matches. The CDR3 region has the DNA TGCAGCGTTGAAGGGAGGGAGGGGACTAGCACAGATACGCAGTATTTT. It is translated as CSVEGREGTSTDTQYF.

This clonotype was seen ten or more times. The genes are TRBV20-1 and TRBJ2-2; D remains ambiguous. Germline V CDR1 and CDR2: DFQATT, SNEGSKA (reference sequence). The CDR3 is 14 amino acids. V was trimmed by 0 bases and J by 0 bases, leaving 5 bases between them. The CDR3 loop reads CSARDQANTGELFF. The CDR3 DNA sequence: TGCAGTGCTAGAGACCAGGCGAACACCGGGGAGCTGTTTTTT.

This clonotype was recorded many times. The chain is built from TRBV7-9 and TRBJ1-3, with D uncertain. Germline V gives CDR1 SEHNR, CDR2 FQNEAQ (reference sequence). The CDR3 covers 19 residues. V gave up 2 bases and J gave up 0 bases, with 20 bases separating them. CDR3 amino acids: CASSLYLGEGVGSGNTIYF. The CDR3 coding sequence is TGTGCCAGCAGCTTATACCTTGGAGAGGGAGTGGGCTCTGGAAACACCATATATTTT.

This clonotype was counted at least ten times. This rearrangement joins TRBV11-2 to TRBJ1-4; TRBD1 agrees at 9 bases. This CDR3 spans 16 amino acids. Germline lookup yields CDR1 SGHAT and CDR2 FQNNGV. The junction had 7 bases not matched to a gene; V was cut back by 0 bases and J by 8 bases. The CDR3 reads CASSLEGTGYSEKLFF. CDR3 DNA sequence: TGTGCCAGCAGCTTAGAAGGGACAGGGTACAGCGAAAAACTGTTTTTT.

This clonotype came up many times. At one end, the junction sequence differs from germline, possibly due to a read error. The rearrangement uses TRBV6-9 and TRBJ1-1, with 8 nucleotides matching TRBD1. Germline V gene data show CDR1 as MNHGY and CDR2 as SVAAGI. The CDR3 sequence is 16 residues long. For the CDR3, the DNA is TGTGCCAGCAGCCGGACCCAGGGGGCGTTGAAGACTGAAGCTTTCTTT. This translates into CASSRTQGALKTEAFF.

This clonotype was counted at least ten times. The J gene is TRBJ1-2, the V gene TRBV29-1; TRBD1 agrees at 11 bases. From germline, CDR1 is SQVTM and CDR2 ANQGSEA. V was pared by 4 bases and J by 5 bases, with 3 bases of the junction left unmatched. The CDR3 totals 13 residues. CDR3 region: CSVGDRGDYGYTF. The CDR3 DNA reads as TGCAGCGTTGGGGACAGGGGGGATTATGGCTACACCTTC. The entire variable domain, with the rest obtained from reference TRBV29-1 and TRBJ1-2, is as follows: SAVISQKPSRDICQRGTSLTIQCQVDSQVTMMFWYRQQPGQSLTLIATANQGSEATYESGFVIDKFPISRPNLTFSTLTVSNMSPEDSSIYLCSVGDRGDYGYTFGSGTRLTVV.

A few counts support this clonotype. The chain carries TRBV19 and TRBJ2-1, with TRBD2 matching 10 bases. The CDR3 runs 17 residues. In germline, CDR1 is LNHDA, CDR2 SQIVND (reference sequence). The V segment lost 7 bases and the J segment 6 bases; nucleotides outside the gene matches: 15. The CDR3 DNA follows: TGTGCCAGTACGGGAGAGCGGGAGGGAAACCGTGTCAATGAGCAGTTCTTC. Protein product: CASTGEREGNRVNEQFF.

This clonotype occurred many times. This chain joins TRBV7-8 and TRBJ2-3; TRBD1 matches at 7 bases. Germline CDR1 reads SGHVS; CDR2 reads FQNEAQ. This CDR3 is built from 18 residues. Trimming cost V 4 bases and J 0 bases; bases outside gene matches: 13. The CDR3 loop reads CASSSGTALTESTDTQYF. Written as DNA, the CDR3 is TGTGCCAGCAGCTCGGGGACAGCTCTGACCGAGAGCACAGATACGCAGTATTTT.

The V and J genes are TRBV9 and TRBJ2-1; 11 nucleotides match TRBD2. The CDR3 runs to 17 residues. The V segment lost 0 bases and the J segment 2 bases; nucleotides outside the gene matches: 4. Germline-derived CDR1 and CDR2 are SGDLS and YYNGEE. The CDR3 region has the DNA TGTGCCAGCAGCGTAGATCTGGGACTAGCGGCCTACAATGAGCAGTTCTTC. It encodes CASSVDLGLAAYNEQFF.

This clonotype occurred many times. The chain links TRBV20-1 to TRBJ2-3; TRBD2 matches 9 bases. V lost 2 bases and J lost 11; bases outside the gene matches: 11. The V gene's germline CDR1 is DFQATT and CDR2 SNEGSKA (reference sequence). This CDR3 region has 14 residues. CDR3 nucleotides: TGCAGTGCTAGATGGTTAGCGGGAGAAATGGGGCAGTATTTT. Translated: CSARWLAGEMGQYF.

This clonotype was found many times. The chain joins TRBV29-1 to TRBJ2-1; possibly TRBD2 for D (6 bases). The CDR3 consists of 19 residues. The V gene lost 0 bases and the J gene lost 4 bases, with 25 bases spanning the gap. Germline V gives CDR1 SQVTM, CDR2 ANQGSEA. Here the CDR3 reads CSVEDLGERASSRYNEQFF. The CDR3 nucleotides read TGCAGCGTTGAAGATCTGGGGGAGCGGGCGTCGTCCCGATACAATGAGCAGTTCTTC.

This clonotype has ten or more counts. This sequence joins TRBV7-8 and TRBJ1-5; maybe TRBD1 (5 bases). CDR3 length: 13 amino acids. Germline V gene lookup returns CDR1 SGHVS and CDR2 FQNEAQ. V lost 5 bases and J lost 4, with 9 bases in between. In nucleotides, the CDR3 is TGTGCCAGCAGCATTAACAGGAATCAGCCCCAGCATTTT. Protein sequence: CASSINRNQPQHF.

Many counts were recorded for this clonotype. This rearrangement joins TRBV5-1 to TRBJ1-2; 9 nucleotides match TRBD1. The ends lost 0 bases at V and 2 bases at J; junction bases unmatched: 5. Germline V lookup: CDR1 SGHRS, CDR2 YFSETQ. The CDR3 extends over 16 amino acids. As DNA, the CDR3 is TGCGCCAGCAGCTTGGATGGGACAGGGTCGAACTATGGCTACACCTTC. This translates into CASSLDGTGSNYGYTF. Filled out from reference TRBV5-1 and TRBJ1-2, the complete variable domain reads KAGVTQTPRYLIKTRGQQVTLSCSPISGHRSVSWYQQTPGQGLQFLFEYFSETQRNKGNFPGRFSGRQFSNSRSEMNVSTLELGDSALYLCASSLDGTGSNYGYTFGSGTRLTVV.

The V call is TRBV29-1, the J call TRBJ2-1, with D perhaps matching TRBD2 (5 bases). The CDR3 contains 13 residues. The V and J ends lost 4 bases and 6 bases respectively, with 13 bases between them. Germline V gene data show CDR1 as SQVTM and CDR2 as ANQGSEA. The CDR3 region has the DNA TGCAGCGTTGCCCGGACTTATTTCAATGAGCAGTTCTTC. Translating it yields CSVARTYFNEQFF.

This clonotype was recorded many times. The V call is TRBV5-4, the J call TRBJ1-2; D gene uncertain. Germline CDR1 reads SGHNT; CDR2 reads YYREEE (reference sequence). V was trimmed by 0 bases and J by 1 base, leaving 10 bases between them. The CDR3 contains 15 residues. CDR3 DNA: TGTGCCAGCAGCTTGGATGGCTCGATTAACTATGGCTACACCTTC. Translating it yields CASSLDGSINYGYTF. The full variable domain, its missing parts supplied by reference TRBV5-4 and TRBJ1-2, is ETGVTQSPTHLIKTRGQQVTLRCSSQSGHNTVSWYQQALGQGPQFIFQYYREEENGRGNFPPRFSGLQFPNYSSELNVNALELDDSALYLCASSLDGSINYGYTFGSGTRLTVV.

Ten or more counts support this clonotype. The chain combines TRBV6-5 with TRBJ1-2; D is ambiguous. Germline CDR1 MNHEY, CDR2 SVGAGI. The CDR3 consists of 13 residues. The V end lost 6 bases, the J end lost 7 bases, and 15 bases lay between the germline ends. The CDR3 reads CASREPAKSGYTF. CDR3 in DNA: TGTGCCAGCAGAGAGCCGGCAAAGAGTGGCTACACCTTC.

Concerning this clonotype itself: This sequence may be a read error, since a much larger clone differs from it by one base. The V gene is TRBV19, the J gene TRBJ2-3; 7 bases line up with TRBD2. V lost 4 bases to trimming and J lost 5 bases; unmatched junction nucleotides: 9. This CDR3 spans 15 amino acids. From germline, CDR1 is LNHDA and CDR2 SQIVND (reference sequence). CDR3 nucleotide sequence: TGTGCCAGTAGTACTCTACGAGCGGGGAGAGATACGCAGTATTTT. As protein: CASSTLRAGRDTQYF.

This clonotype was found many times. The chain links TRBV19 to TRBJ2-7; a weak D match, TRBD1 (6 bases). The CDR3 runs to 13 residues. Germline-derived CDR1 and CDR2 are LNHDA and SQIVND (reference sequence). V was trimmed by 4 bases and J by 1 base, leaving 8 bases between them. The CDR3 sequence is CASSSQGSYEQYF. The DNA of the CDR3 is TGTGCCAGTAGTAGCCAGGGGTCCTACGAGCAGTACTTC.

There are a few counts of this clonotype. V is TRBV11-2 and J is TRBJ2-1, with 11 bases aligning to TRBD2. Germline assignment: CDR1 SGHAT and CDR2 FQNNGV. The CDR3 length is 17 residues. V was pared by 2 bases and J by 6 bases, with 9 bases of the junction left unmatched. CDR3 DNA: TGTGCCAGCAGCTTAATGGCAATAGCGGGAGGGTCCAATGAGCAGTTCTTC. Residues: CASSLMAIAGGSNEQFF.